The 5 T cell receptor beta chains below all came from one sample that was sequenced in a study of T cells expressing NK-cell markers. Each CDR3 protein gets one entry in TCRdb, which reprocessed the 5' RACE reads and gives no DNA. The sample table includes over 250,000 distinct CDR3 sequences. Sequences were obtained from blood T cells: a sorted CD56 or NKG2C T cell subset, CD4+ or CD8+ T cells, or bulk PBMC T cells (not recorded which). These receptors were obtained from a woman between 18 and 70 years old in good health.

CDR3 protein: CASVSPVRETQYF. The rearrangement uses TRBV12-5 and TRBJ2-5; TCRdb selects TRBD1, and the lack of DNA leaves this call unchecked. Germline lookup yields CDR1 LGHNT and CDR2 FRNRAP. The CDR3 covers 13 residues.

J is TRBJ2-2 and V is TRBV18; the TRBD1 assignment by TCRdb is unverifiable without DNA. The CDR3 covers 17 residues. Germline-derived CDR1 and CDR2 are KGHSH and LQKENI. The CDR3 spells CASSPDAGTGLTGELFF.

The chain combines TRBV28 with TRBJ1-1; TCRdb's D call, TRBD1, is unchecked because there is no DNA. From germline, CDR1 is MDHEN and CDR2 SYDVKM. This CDR3 region has 15 residues. The CDR3: CASSSNPGQGDGAFF.

This chain joins TRBV4-1 and TRBJ1-5. The germline V gene encodes CDR1 MGHRA and CDR2 YSYEKL. The length of the CDR3 is 15 residues. CDR3 sequence reads: CASSQDEYGNQPQHF.

The J gene is TRBJ2-3, the V gene TRBV4-1. This CDR3 comprises 15 residues. Germline CDR1 MGHRA, CDR2 YSYEKL. The CDR3 is CASSQGVVGTDTQYF.